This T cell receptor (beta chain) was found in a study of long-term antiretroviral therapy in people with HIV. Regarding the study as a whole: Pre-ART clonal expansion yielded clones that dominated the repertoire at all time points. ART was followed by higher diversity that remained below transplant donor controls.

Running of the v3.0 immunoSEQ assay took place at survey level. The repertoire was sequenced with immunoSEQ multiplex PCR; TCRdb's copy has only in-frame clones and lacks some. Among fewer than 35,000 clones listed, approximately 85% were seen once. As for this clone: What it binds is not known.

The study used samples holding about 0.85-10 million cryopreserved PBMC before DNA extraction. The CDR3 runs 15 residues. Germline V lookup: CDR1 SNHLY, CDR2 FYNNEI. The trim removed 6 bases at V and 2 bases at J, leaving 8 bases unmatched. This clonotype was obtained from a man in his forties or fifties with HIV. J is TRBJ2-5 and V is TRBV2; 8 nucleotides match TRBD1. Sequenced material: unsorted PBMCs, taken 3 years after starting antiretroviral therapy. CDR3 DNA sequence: TGTGCCAGCAGCGCCGGACAGGGAAGACAAGAGACCCAGTACTTC. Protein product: CASSAGQGRQETQYF.